Listed here is a single T cell receptor beta chain. The data originate from a study of shared clonotypes between healthy human individuals. TCRdb's copy holds only in-frame clones and misses some; the assay was immunoSEQ multiplex PCR. The sample includes approximately 2,000,000 clones, under 95% seen only once; the top ten take approximately 0.41%. The CDR3 is made up of 14 amino acids. CDR1 and CDR2 (germline): GTSNPN, SVGIG (reference sequence). V gave up 2 bases and J gave up 10 bases; unmatched junction bases: 6. The chain joins TRBV30 to TRBJ2-1, with 12 positions matching TRBD2. Sequences were obtained from naive CD4+ T cells from PBMCs. Subset meaning: CD45RA+ positively selected. This clonotype was sampled from a young man in good health. Some clones in this sample may be carry-over from other donors' samples. CDR3 amino acids: CAWSYSLAGGEQFF. The CDR3 DNA is TGTGCCTGGAGTTATTCGCTAGCGGGAGGGGAGCAGTTCTTC.